This TCR beta chain was observed in a study of T cells in Graves' hyperthyroidism and ophthalmopathy. Orbital computed tomography and thyroid ultrasound, together with serum TRAb and thyroxine and clinical symptoms, were used for diagnoses. The CDR3 has 14 amino acids. The V gene's germline CDR1 is SGDLS and CDR2 YYNGEE. V shed 4 bases and J shed 0 bases, with 10 bases lying between them. There were TCR beta CDR3 regions amplified from RNA transcripts. HTBI primers drove first-round RT-PCR of the TCR CDR3. TCRdb recomputed calls from the multiplex PCR reads with MiXCR, one row per CDR3 protein. The sample has a few hundred thousand distinct CDR3 sequences; 40% to 55% are singletons.

The rearrangement uses TRBV9 and TRBJ1-1, with D uncertain. What was sequenced was peripheral blood or thyroid tissue (not recorded which). This receptor was obtained from a woman between 18 and 29 years old with Graves' hyperthyroidism. The CDR3 loop is CASSPRTMNTEAFF. CDR3 DNA: TGTGCCAGCAGCCCTCGGACCATGAACACTGAAGCTTTCTTT.